The 2 T cell receptor beta chains below all came from one sample that was sequenced in a study of cytomegalovirus exposure and HLA in healthy donors. PCR was performed using 60 Vbeta and 13 Jbeta primers. Profiled with immunoSEQ multiplex PCR; TCRdb holds only in-frame clones, not every one. The sample records 100,000 to 150,000 clones, roughly 77% being singletons. Specimen: PBMCs. The receptors stem from a woman aged 40 to 49 in good health and CMV-seropositive.

The chain has TRBV15 and TRBJ1-5, with D possibly TRBD1 on 5 matching bases. Germline values: CDR1 LNHNV, CDR2 YYDKDF (reference sequence). The CDR3 loop spans 15 amino acids. V shed 0 bases and J shed 5 bases, with 11 bases lying between them. This chain's CDR3 is CATSRDGDRDQPQHF. The CDR3 DNA reads as TGTGCCACCAGCAGAGATGGAGACAGAGATCAGCCCCAGCATTTT.

This clone has only a few counts. V is TRBV15 and J is TRBJ2-1; 9 bases align to TRBD2. Per germline, CDR1 LNHNV and CDR2 YYDKDF (reference sequence). The CDR3 totals 18 residues. The V and J ends lost 3 bases and 0 bases, in that order; junction bases with no gene match: 9. CDR3 nucleotide sequence: TGTGCCACCAGCAGGGCGGGGGGGCCTGGAGGCTCCTACAATGAGCAGTTCTTC. This translates into CATSRAGGPGGSYNEQFF.